The source of this T cell receptor (beta chain) is a study of regulatory T cells in long-lasting Graves disease. Study-wide results and caveats: Favored usage of TRBV28, TRBJ1-2 and TRBJ2-5 was recorded in persistent disease.

The CDR3 contains 14 residues. V dropped 6 bases and J dropped 2 bases, with 12 bases sitting between them. Germline loops: CDR1 SGHAT, CDR2 FQDESV (reference sequence). Time point in this sample: persistent/refractory GD, antithyroid drugs over 5 years with positive TRAb. PBMCs were the source of the RNA used for TCR sequencing. Relying on iRepertoire HTBI primers and Arm-PCR of CDR3 regions, the team built TCR beta libraries. TCRdb reanalysed the multiplex PCR reads using MiXCR and keeps one entry per CDR3 protein. The sample has 500,000 to 700,000 distinct CDR3 sequences, about 30% seen once. Points on this clonotype: Its antigen is currently unknown.

The V call is TRBV11-1, the J call TRBJ2-3; tentatively, D is TRBD2 (7 bases). The sequencing used peripheral blood mononuclear cells (PBMCs), collected when the disease was refractory, from a patient treated with antithyroid drugs. This TCR came from a female donor with Graves disease. Here the CDR3 reads CASSGGAPTDTQYF. CDR3 DNA sequence: TGTGCCAGCAGTGGGGGGGCCCCCACAGATACGCAGTATTTT.